The TCR beta chain under discussion was sequenced for a study of blood T cell repertoires in COVID-19. In the study overall: From the United States, Italy and Spain came samples of acute and convalescent COVID-19.

There are 13 residues in the CDR3. V was pared by 7 bases and J by 1 base, with 4 bases of the junction left unmatched. In germline, CDR1 is SQVTM, CDR2 ANQGSEA. Original processing methods: Using reference gene primer amplification, nucleated cell counts were estimated. Profiling relied on immunoSEQ multiplex PCR, and the TCRdb table lists in-frame clones only, not all of them. That table gives V, J and clone size, and the DNA gave D and trimming. The sample carries roughly 180,000 clones, more than 70% recorded once. The sequence was collected from a man aged 55 to 70 who had recovered from COVID-19. V usage is TRBV29-1 and J usage is TRBJ1-1, with 9 bases aligning to TRBD1. The sample consisted of PBMCs or T cells enriched from blood (not recorded which). CDR3 in amino acids: CSGTGQGNTEAFF. CDR3 nucleotide sequence: TGCAGCGGGACGGGACAGGGGAACACTGAAGCTTTCTTT.